The following is a T cell receptor (beta chain) sequence with its context. What this receptor recognizes is not known. Base quality data are lacking; no much larger clone is found one base away. Peripheral blood CD8+ and CD4+ T cells from healthy donors, Susac syndrome patients and multiple sclerosis patients were profiled using high-throughput TCR beta sequencing. Multiple sclerosis controls were treatment-naive patients with stable or active relapsing-remitting disease fulfilling revised McDonald criteria. CD8+ TEMRA cells were enriched by FACS, while bulk CD8+ and CD4+ T cells were purified by magnetic negative isolation. Blood was drawn into EDTA tubes, processed within 24 hours, and PBMCs were isolated by density gradient centrifugation. PBMCs destined for TCR sequencing were cryopreserved in liquid nitrogen and later thawed in a 37 °C water bath. The sorted or isolated CD4+, CD8+ and CD8+ TEMRA cells had a purity of 90% or higher.

The sample comes from a study of CD8 T cells in Susac syndrome (dated by TCRdb to the late 2010s). Describing the broader study: Whether CD8+ T cell activation and differentiation in Susac syndrome was antigen driven was tested using repertoire sequencing.

The CDR3 spans 16 residues, from the cysteine through the phenylalanine. The read is trimmed to its CDR3 DNA, 48 bases read in frame from base 1. From a lookup of the germline V gene (reference sequence), CDR1 and CDR2 are LNHDA and SQIVND. A distance of 20 bases separates the germline ends of V and J, which lose 6 bases and 6 bases respectively. RNA was extracted using the RNeasy kit, and about 0.45 to 1 ug of the RNA was reverse transcribed with random hexamers. The immunoSEQ multiplex PCR assay, covering 54 Vbeta and 13 Jbeta segments, was used to amplify TCR beta CDR3 regions. PCR amplification bias was corrected by using a synthetic template baseline for primer optimization and computational correction. The paper's data handling went like this. Reads were assigned to V, D and J genes according to IMGT and analyzed in immunoSEQ Analyzer, with only productive sequences retained. To calculate clonality, Shannon entropy was normalized by log2 of the number of productive unique sequences and then subtracted from one. For each patient and control, public and private clones were evaluated among the 100 most prevalent clones. Susac-specific clones were defined as absent from healthy and MS cohorts, around 1,000 published viral clones and other ImmuneACCESS disease sequences. TCRdb reprocessing: public reads trimmed at Q25 with fastp, clones called with MiXCR, in-frame beta chains kept. Under each unique CDR3 protein, matching rows form one entry showing the most common genes and DNA. The authors' filters were not applied to this entry. The sample table shows approximately 270,000 distinct CDR3 sequences, and just over 90% are seen once. Jointly, the top ten make up around 0.072% of the sample.

Paper-wide results and their limitations: The number of individuals in the TCR sequencing and HLA analysis was acknowledged as relatively small.

This clonotype was obtained from a human donor with multiple sclerosis. This sequence uses TRBV19 and TRBJ2-2; the D assignment is uncertain and may be TRBD1 or TRBD2, with 5 bases supporting each. Sequencing was performed on CD4+ T cells from PBMCs. CDR3 sequence: CASSRGAPTVAGELFF. The nucleotides read TGTGCCAGTAGCCGAGGGGCGCCGACCGTGGCCGGGGAGCTGTTTTTT.